These T cell receptor beta chains were read from a single sample in a study of shared clonotypes between healthy human individuals. TCRdb's table, derived via immunoSEQ multiplex PCR, lists solely in-frame clones and lacks some. The sample has millions of clones; 85% to 95% are singletons. The specimen sequenced was naive CD4+ T cells from PBMCs. Receptor source: a man between 18 and 35 years old in good health. Some clones in this sample may be carry-over from other donors' samples. Both conserved end residues are part of each CDR3. A D gene is named only where the DNA matches it firmly. The listing skips clone size in some rows; elsewhere it reads once, few, many or a size class.

abundance: -
d_gene: -
j_gene: TRBJ2-5
len: 15
v_gene: TRBV7-3
CDR3aa: CASSLGPIVQETQYF
CDR3nt: TGTGCCAGCAGCTTGGGACCAATTGTTCAAGAGACCCAGTACTTC

abundance: -
d_gene: -
j_gene: TRBJ1-5
len: 15
v_gene: TRBV5-1
CDR3aa: CASSPDSASNQPQHF
CDR3nt: TGCGCCAGCAGCCCGGACAGTGCGAGCAATCAGCCCCAGCATTTT

abundance: -
d_gene: -
j_gene: TRBJ2-3
len: 16
v_gene: TRBV10-1
CDR3aa: CASSEATRGNTDTQYF
CDR3nt: TGCGCCAGCAGTGAAGCGACTAGGGGCAACACAGATACGCAGTATTTT

abundance: -
d_gene: -
j_gene: TRBJ2-1
len: 14
v_gene: TRBV11-3
CDR3aa: CASSPQEMYNEQFF
CDR3nt: TGTGCCAGCAGCCCCCAAGAGATGTACAATGAGCAGTTCTTC

abundance: -
d_gene: -
j_gene: TRBJ1-5
len: 13
v_gene: TRBV6-6
CDR3aa: CASTDGGNQPQHF
CDR3nt: TGTGCCAGCACCGACGGGGGGAATCAGCCCCAGCATTTT

abundance: -
d_gene: TRBD2
j_gene: TRBJ2-1
len: 15
v_gene: TRBV7-2
CDR3aa: CASRPPGTSGSEQFF
CDR3nt: TGTGCCAGCAGACCTCCGGGGACTAGCGGTAGTGAGCAGTTCTTC

abundance: -
d_gene: TRBD1
j_gene: TRBJ2-7
len: 16
v_gene: TRBV11-2
CDR3aa: CASSLDLGQGGYEQYF
CDR3nt: TGTGCCAGCAGCTTAGATCTGGGACAGGGGGGTTACGAGCAGTACTTC

abundance: -
d_gene: -
j_gene: TRBJ1-3
len: 13
v_gene: TRBV7-3
CDR3aa: CASSLNDGGTIYF
CDR3nt: TGTGCCAGCAGCTTAAATGACGGGGGCACCATATATTTT

abundance: once
d_gene: TRBD1
j_gene: TRBJ2-7
len: 14
v_gene: TRBV5-1
CDR3aa: CASSPGGQAYEQYF
CDR3nt: TGCGCCAGCAGCCCAGGGGGCCAGGCCTACGAGCAGTACTTC

abundance: -
d_gene: -
j_gene: TRBJ1-5
len: 16
v_gene: TRBV7-2
CDR3aa: CASSLLVRGNNQPQHF
CDR3nt: TGTGCCAGCAGCCTTCTGGTGAGGGGTAACAATCAGCCCCAGCATTTT

abundance: -
d_gene: -
j_gene: TRBJ2-6
len: 16
v_gene: TRBV21-1
CDR3aa: CASSKGTGSGANVLTF
CDR3nt: TGTGCCAGCAGCAAAGGGACGGGATCTGGGGCCAACGTCCTGACTTTC

abundance: -
d_gene: -
j_gene: TRBJ1-5
len: 15
v_gene: TRBV4-1
CDR3aa: CASSQGGPNYQPQHF
CDR3nt: TGCGCCAGCAGCCAAGGGGGCCCCAACTATCAGCCCCAGCATTTT

abundance: -
d_gene: -
j_gene: TRBJ1-1
len: 13
v_gene: TRBV7-2
CDR3aa: CASSRRAGPEAFF
CDR3nt: TGTGCCAGCTCGCGTAGGGCAGGTCCTGAAGCTTTCTTT

abundance: -
d_gene: -
j_gene: TRBJ1-3
len: 13
v_gene: TRBV28
CDR3aa: CASSLNGGNTIYF
CDR3nt: TGTGCCAGCAGTTTGAACGGTGGAAACACCATATATTTT

abundance: -
d_gene: TRBD2
j_gene: TRBJ2-3
len: 15
v_gene: TRBV28
CDR3aa: CASRQTSGRTDTQYF
CDR3nt: TGTGCCAGCAGACAGACTAGCGGGAGGACAGATACGCAGTATTTT

abundance: -
d_gene: TRBD1
j_gene: TRBJ1-2
len: 15
v_gene: TRBV6-5
CDR3aa: CASRSQGARGHGYTF
CDR3nt: TGTGCCAGCAGGTCCCAGGGGGCGCGAGGGCATGGCTACACCTTC

abundance: -
d_gene: -
j_gene: TRBJ2-7
len: 14
v_gene: TRBV7-9
CDR3aa: CASSRRPGVGGQYF
CDR3nt: TGTGCCAGCAGCCGTAGACCGGGAGTTGGGGGGCAGTACTTC

abundance: -
d_gene: TRBD1
j_gene: TRBJ1-5
len: 16
v_gene: TRBV5-1
CDR3aa: CASSARPGGANQPQHF
CDR3nt: TGCGCCAGCAGCGCCCGCCCAGGGGGCGCAAATCAGCCCCAGCATTTT

abundance: -
d_gene: TRBD1
j_gene: TRBJ2-3
len: 15
v_gene: TRBV12-5
CDR3aa: CASGLGQTGADTQYF
CDR3nt: TGTGCTAGTGGTTTGGGGCAGACAGGGGCAGATACGCAGTATTTT

abundance: -
d_gene: -
j_gene: TRBJ2-1
len: 16
v_gene: TRBV7-3
CDR3aa: CASSPMNRDFDNEQFF
CDR3nt: TGTGCCAGCAGCCCGATGAACCGAGACTTTGACAATGAGCAGTTCTTC

abundance: -
d_gene: -
j_gene: TRBJ2-1
len: 14
v_gene: TRBV5-1
CDR3aa: CASSLAGSYNEQFF
CDR3nt: TGCGCCAGCAGCTTGGCCGGGAGCTACAATGAGCAGTTCTTC

abundance: -
d_gene: TRBD2
j_gene: TRBJ2-7
len: 18
v_gene: TRBV19
CDR3aa: CASLKLAGGPGGTYEQYF
CDR3nt: TGTGCCAGCCTCAAACTAGCGGGAGGGCCAGGGGGAACCTACGAGCAGTACTTC

abundance: -
d_gene: TRBD2
j_gene: TRBJ2-1
len: 16
v_gene: TRBV10-1
CDR3aa: CASSESRGAIYNEQFF
CDR3nt: TGCGCCAGCAGTGAGTCGCGGGGGGCTATCTACAATGAGCAGTTCTTC

abundance: -
d_gene: TRBD2
j_gene: TRBJ2-1
len: 17
v_gene: TRBV6-4
CDR3aa: CASSPLPASGSYNEQFF
CDR3nt: TGTGCCAGCAGCCCCCTCCCGGCTAGCGGGTCCTACAATGAGCAGTTCTTC

abundance: -
d_gene: TRBD1
j_gene: TRBJ1-2
len: 14
v_gene: TRBV30
CDR3aa: CAWEDPGTGALHTF
CDR3nt: TGTGCCTGGGAGGATCCCGGGACAGGGGCCCTTCACACCTTC

abundance: -
d_gene: -
j_gene: TRBJ1-1
len: 17
v_gene: TRBV18
CDR3aa: CASSLEVKFRGNTEAFF
CDR3nt: TGTGCCAGCTCACTGGAGGTTAAGTTTCGGGGGAACACTGAAGCTTTCTTT

abundance: -
d_gene: -
j_gene: TRBJ2-7
len: 14
v_gene: TRBV7-8
CDR3aa: CASSLALKADEQYF
CDR3nt: TGTGCCAGCAGCTTAGCGTTGAAGGCCGACGAGCAGTACTTC

abundance: -
d_gene: TRBD1
j_gene: TRBJ1-4
len: 16
v_gene: TRBV18
CDR3aa: CASSPRTGQAGEKLFF
CDR3nt: TGTGCCAGCTCACCAAGGACAGGTCAGGCGGGAGAAAAACTGTTTTTT

abundance: -
d_gene: -
j_gene: TRBJ1-5
len: 13
v_gene: TRBV14
CDR3aa: CASSQSGYQPQHF
CDR3nt: TGTGCCAGCAGCCAGTCAGGGTATCAGCCCCAGCATTTT